The 10 T cell receptor beta chains given below trace back to one sample, sequenced in a study of blood T cell repertoires in COVID-19. Profiling relied on immunoSEQ multiplex PCR, and the TCRdb table lists in-frame clones only, not all of them. The sample holds more than 50,000 clones; approximately 91% are singletons and the top ten take 1.5% to 2%. Sequencing input: peripheral blood. The source of these receptors is a human donor in a cohort sampled during active COVID-19.

This clone turned up a few times. V and J are TRBV6-5 and TRBJ1-2; D is ambiguous. This CDR3 region has 11 residues. Germline V gene sequence: CDR1 MNHEY, CDR2 SVGAGI. The V and J ends lost 10 bases and 0 bases respectively, with 6 bases between them. CDR3 nucleotides: TGTGCCACTAGTTCTAACTATGGCTACACCTTC. Translation gives CATSSNYGYTF.

The J gene is TRBJ2-7, the V gene TRBV4-3; 8 bases map to TRBD1. J was trimmed by 8 bases and V by 4 bases; bases with no gene match: 13. CDR3 length: 15 amino acids. Germline V gives CDR1 LGHNA, CDR2 YSLEER. The CDR3 DNA is TGCGCCAGCAGCCGGTCCAGGGGGCGCCTTAATAAGCAGTACTTC. It encodes CASSRSRGRLNKQYF.

The rearrangement joins TRBV7-2 to TRBJ2-2, with 7 bases identical to TRBD1. The length of the CDR3 is 15 residues. Unmatched junction bases numbered 7, after V lost 4 bases and J lost 5 bases. The germline CDR1 and CDR2 sequences are SGHTA and FQGNSA. The CDR3 reads CASSSRQGWTGELFF. CDR3 in DNA: TGTGCCAGCAGCTCCAGACAGGGTTGGACCGGGGAGCTGTTTTTT.

V is TRBV4-1 and J is TRBJ2-1; TRBD1 might be the D (6 bases). Between the trimmed V and J ends, which lost 2 bases and 0 bases, there was a span of 14 bases. Looked up from germline, CDR1 is MGHRA and CDR2 is YSYEKL. CDR3 length equals 17 residues. The CDR3 is CASSQRPEGVSYNEQFF. The CDR3 DNA reads TGCGCCAGCAGCCAAAGACCTGAGGGGGTCTCCTACAATGAGCAGTTCTTC.

CDR3 sequence (DNA): TGTGCCAGCTCACCCGGACAGGGTCGGAACACCATATATTTT. This sequence encodes CASSPGQGRNTIYF. The chain links TRBV18 to TRBJ1-3; 8 positions agree with TRBD1. This CDR3 contains 14 residues. V was pared by 3 bases and J by 7 bases, with 5 bases of the junction left unmatched. CDR1 is KGHSH, CDR2 LQKENI, per germline.

The chain is built from TRBV15 and TRBJ1-3; D gene ambiguous. Germline-derived CDR1 and CDR2 are LNHNV and YYDKDF (reference sequence). V was trimmed by 8 bases and J by 11 bases, leaving 16 bases between them. The CDR3 consists of 12 residues. DNA for the CDR3: TGTGCCACCCTCTCGTCAACTCGTGCCATATATTTT. It translates to CATLSSTRAIYF.

This clone was seen once. The chain couples TRBV28 to TRBJ2-5, with TRBD1 as a possible D gene (5 bases). The germline gives CDR1 MDHEN, CDR2 SYDVKM. CDR3 length: 14 residues. V was clipped by 1 base and J by 9 bases, with 15 bases between them. The CDR3 spells CASSLSGYQGAQYF. The CDR3 DNA reads as TGTGCCAGCAGTTTATCTGGGTACCAAGGGGCCCAGTACTTC.

The rearrangement joins TRBV7-2 to TRBJ2-2; TRBD2 matches at 9 bases. This CDR3 has 15 residues. J lost 2 bases, V lost 8 bases, and 6 bases had no gene match. CDR1 is SGHTA, CDR2 FQGNSA, per germline. In nucleotides, the CDR3 is TGTGCCAGCCAATCAGCGGGAGGCAACACCGGGGAGCTGTTTTTT. As protein: CASQSAGGNTGELFF.

This chain joins TRBV28 and TRBJ2-4; maybe TRBD1 (6 bases). Germline CDR1 reads MDHEN; CDR2 reads SYDVKM. This CDR3 is 16 amino acids long. V was trimmed by 7 bases and J by 0 bases, leaving 16 bases between them. CDR3 DNA: TGTGCCAGCACCTCAGGGGCCGTAATAGCCAAAAACATTCAGTACTTC. It encodes CASTSGAVIAKNIQYF.

The CDR3 DNA reads as TGTGCCAGCAGTTTCCGGGGGGTGGCTGGAAACACCATATATTTT. It encodes CASSFRGVAGNTIYF. The chain couples TRBV28 to TRBJ1-3; a weak D match, TRBD1 (5 bases). This CDR3 has 15 residues. Germline CDR1 and CDR2: MDHEN and SYDVKM. V lost 3 bases, J lost 2 bases, and 11 bases lay in between.